A single sample is the source of the 3 T cell receptor beta chains below, sequenced in a study of T cell clones after liver transplantation. Repertoires were generated with immunoSEQ multiplex PCR, while TCRdb's copy carries only in-frame clones and drops some. The sample yields tens of thousands of clones, approximately 70% seen once. The sequenced sample was CD4+ T cells from blood, obtained at the approximately 16-month timepoint. These receptors came from a human patient who received a liver transplant. The T cells may come from the graft donor.

This clone appeared a few times. V and J are TRBV10-3 and TRBJ2-1, with D maybe TRBD2 (5 bases). V was shortened by 7 bases and J by 4 bases, with 14 bases between the two germline ends. This CDR3 has 14 amino acids. The germline V gene has CDR1 ENHRY and CDR2 SYGVKD. CDR3 nucleotides: TGTGCCATCACTGCTAGCAACATTTACAATGAGCAGTTCTTC. As protein: CAITASNIYNEQFF.

This rearrangement joins TRBV4-3 to TRBJ1-4; no firm D call. V dropped 0 bases and J dropped 8 bases, with 7 bases sitting between them. Germline lookup yields CDR1 LGHNA and CDR2 YSLEER. CDR3 length: 13 amino acids. CDR3 nucleotides: TGCGCCAGCAGCCAAGATCCCGGGGAAAAACTGTTTTTT. As protein: CASSQDPGEKLFF.

This chain connects TRBV27 to TRBJ2-5, with D unresolved. Deletions cut 5 bases from V and 4 bases from J, with 20 bases between. Germline V gives CDR1 MNHEY, CDR2 SMNVEV (reference sequence). The CDR3 is 16 residues long. Here the CDR3 reads CASSPTWVDLRETQYF. The CDR3 region has the DNA TGTGCCAGCAGTCCAACTTGGGTAGACCTCCGAGAGACCCAGTACTTC.